The next 20 T cell receptor beta chains were all read from a single sample in a study of T cells in narcolepsy. Generated by immunoSEQ multiplex PCR, the TCRdb table keeps only in-frame clones and is missing some. The sample has approximately 30,000 clones; approximately 80% are singletons. Sequencing was performed on memory (CD45RA-) CD4+ T cells from blood. These receptors were taken from a human donor in good health.

The V and J genes are TRBV7-9 and TRBJ1-5; 9 nucleotides agree with TRBD1. Trimming took 1 base from V and 2 from J; bases not matched to a gene: 6. CDR3 length: 17 residues. Germline CDR1 reads SEHNR; CDR2 reads FQNEAQ (reference sequence). The CDR3 spells CASSLGTGVSGNQPQHF. The CDR3 DNA reads TGTGCCAGCAGCTTAGGGACAGGGGTATCCGGCAATCAGCCCCAGCATTTT.

The table lists this clone with a count of one. The chain links TRBV18 to TRBJ2-7; TRBD1 might be the D (6 bases). V lost 6 bases and J lost 5, with 11 bases in between. CDR3 size: 12 residues. CDR1 is KGHSH and CDR2 is LQKENI in the germline V gene. DNA of the CDR3: TGTGCCAGCTCCTCACAGGGTGACGAGCAGTACTTC. Protein: CASSSQGDEQYF.

The CDR3 DNA reads as TGTGCCAGCAGCAAACGTGGTAGCAGGGCCTTGGATGGCTACACCTTC. Protein sequence: CASSKRGSRALDGYTF. V usage is TRBV21-1 and J usage is TRBJ1-2; TRBD1, the D gene given by the table, was not confirmed from the DNA. TRBV21-1 is noted as a pseudogene. This CDR3 has 16 amino acids.

The chain is built from TRBV19 and TRBJ1-5; no clear D gene. The CDR3 is made up of 13 amino acids. Germline V gives CDR1 LNHDA, CDR2 SQIVND (reference sequence). V lost 6 bases and J 5 bases, leaving 11 bases between the germline ends. The CDR3 sequence: CASSLNEHQPQHF. The CDR3 nucleotides are TGTGCCAGTAGCCTCAATGAGCATCAGCCCCAGCATTTT.

This clone was recorded a few times. The chain is built from TRBV7-9 and TRBJ1-6; D unresolved. The germline gives CDR1 SEHNR, CDR2 FQNEAQ (reference sequence). This CDR3 has 12 amino acids. The V gene lost 3 bases and the J gene lost 7 bases, with 4 bases spanning the gap. CDR3: CASSLDNSPLHF. The CDR3 DNA follows: TGTGCCAGCAGCTTGGACAATTCACCCCTCCACTTT.

This chain links TRBV5-8 with TRBJ2-1; the match to TRBD2 covers 9 bases. CDR3 size: 15 residues. Germline V CDR1 and CDR2: SGHTS, YDEGEE. V lost 4 bases and J lost 8; bases outside the gene matches: 10. CDR3 in amino acids: CASSRLAGGPDEQFF. The CDR3 DNA reads as TGTGCCAGCAGCCGCCTTGCGGGGGGGCCCGATGAGCAGTTCTTC.

The chain has TRBV5-8 and TRBJ2-2, with 8 positions matching TRBD2. The CDR3 spans 16 residues. CDR1 is SGHTS and CDR2 is YDEGEE in the germline V gene. V dropped 2 bases and J dropped 1; count of bases not matched to a gene: 4. DNA of the CDR3: TGTGCCAGCAGCTTAGCAGCGGGGGTGAACACCGGGGAGCTGTTTTTT. As protein: CASSLAAGVNTGELFF.

This clone was found once. The CDR3 DNA reads TGTGCCAGCAAGAGAAGGGGGGGCATGTATTACGAGCAGTACTTC. Its translation is CASKRRGGMYYEQYF. This chain links TRBV28 with TRBJ2-7; weak D call: TRBD2 (7 bases). V shed 7 bases and J shed 4 bases, with 20 bases lying between them. The CDR3 runs to 15 residues. Germline V gene lookup returns CDR1 MDHEN and CDR2 SYDVKM. Full variable domain (rest looked up from reference TRBV28 and TRBJ2-7): DVKVTQSSRYLVKRTGEKVFLECVQDMDHENMFWYRQDPGLGLRLIYFSYDVKMKEKGDIPEGYSVSREKKERFSLILESASTNQTSMYLCASKRRGGMYYEQYFGPGTRLTVT.

The rearrangement joins TRBV27 to TRBJ2-7; D is unresolved. The V and J ends lost 2 bases and 2 bases respectively, with 7 bases between them. The CDR3 has 13 amino acids. From germline, CDR1 is MNHEY and CDR2 SMNVEV (reference sequence). The CDR3 protein is CASSLDSTYEQYF. CDR3 in DNA: TGTGCCAGCAGTTTAGACTCCACCTACGAGCAGTACTTC.

The count of this clone is one. The rearrangement joins TRBV7-2 to TRBJ2-3; TRBD2 matches 7 bases. CDR1 is SGHTA, CDR2 FQGNSA, per germline. V shed 1 base, J shed 5 bases, and the junction held 9 bases outside the gene matches. This CDR3 has 16 residues. The CDR3 coding sequence is TGTGCCAGCAGCTTAGTAGCGGCGGGGGATTTAGATACGCAGTATTTT. It specifies CASSLVAAGDLDTQYF.

The chain is built from TRBV27 and TRBJ2-1, with a weak D call TRBD1 (5 bases). The germline V gene encodes CDR1 MNHEY and CDR2 SMNVEV (reference sequence). This CDR3 comprises 13 residues. Trimming took off 6 bases at V and 6 bases at J, with 12 bases between the two ends. The CDR3 is CASSSGNRNEQFF. The DNA of the CDR3 is TGTGCCAGCAGCTCAGGGAATCGCAATGAGCAGTTCTTC.

The chain couples TRBV29-1 to TRBJ1-2; a weak D match, TRBD1 (6 bases). Germline-derived CDR1 and CDR2 are SQVTM and ANQGSEA. V lost 6 bases and J lost 0, with 11 bases in between. This CDR3 is 13 amino acids long. CDR3 DNA sequence: TGCAGCGTGGGGGACACCGCTAACTATGGCTACACCTTC. This translates into CSVGDTANYGYTF.

The V call is TRBV30, the J call TRBJ2-3; D is uncertain. Germline assignment: CDR1 GTSNPN and CDR2 SVGIG (reference sequence). V was cut by 3 bases and J by 1 base, with 14 bases left in between. The CDR3 spans 15 residues. The CDR3 sequence: CAWSTGSRGTDTQYF. CDR3 sequence (DNA): TGTGCCTGGAGCACCGGAAGTAGGGGCACAGATACGCAGTATTTT.

The J gene is TRBJ2-6, the V gene TRBV18; tentative D call: TRBD2 (7 bases). The V gene lost 3 bases and the J gene lost 0 bases, with 12 bases spanning the gap. The CDR3 totals 17 residues. CDR1 is KGHSH, CDR2 LQKENI, per germline. The CDR3 loop is CASSPDGGPSGANVLTF. CDR3 nucleotide sequence: TGTGCCAGCTCACCCGACGGGGGGCCCTCTGGGGCCAACGTCCTGACTTTC.

CDR3 residues: CASSSRDNEQFF. Written as DNA, the CDR3 is TGTGCCAGCAGCTCCCGGGACAATGAGCAGTTCTTC. The gene calls are TRBV7-9 and TRBJ2-1; D not resolved. Trimming cost V 4 bases and J 5 bases, with 6 bases left between them. This CDR3 has 12 residues. Germline-derived CDR1 and CDR2 are SEHNR and FQNEAQ (reference sequence).

The chain joins TRBV9 to TRBJ2-3, with 8 positions matching TRBD2. The ends lost 3 bases at V and 0 bases at J; junction bases unmatched: 6. The CDR3 totals 16 residues. Germline V lookup: CDR1 SGDLS, CDR2 YYNGEE. In nucleotides, the CDR3 is TGTGCCAGCAGCGCTCGTAGCGGGGATAGCACAGATACGCAGTATTTT. Its protein is CASSARSGDSTDTQYF. The entire variable domain, with the rest obtained from reference TRBV9 and TRBJ2-3, is as follows: DSGVTQTPKHLITATGQRVTLRCSPRSGDLSVYWYQQSLDQGLQFLIQYYNGEERAKGNILERFSAQQFPDLHSELNLSSLELGDSALYFCASSARSGDSTDTQYFGPGTRLTVL.

The V call is TRBV7-2, the J call TRBJ1-2; the D is unclear. The V end lost 1 base, the J end lost 0 bases, and 6 bases lay between the germline ends. Germline CDR1 reads SGHTA; CDR2 reads FQGNSA. This CDR3 is 14 amino acids long. This chain's CDR3 is CASSLGHSNYGYTF. CDR3 in DNA: TGTGCCAGCAGCTTAGGGCATTCTAACTATGGCTACACCTTC.

The chain links TRBV7-2 to TRBJ2-7; TRBD2 aligns across 15 bases. With 5 bases clipped from V and 2 bases from J, the junction kept 1 base outside the gene matches. The germline CDR1 and CDR2 sequences are SGHTA and FQGNSA. The CDR3 runs 15 residues. Here the CDR3 reads CASSRTSGGAYEQYF. The CDR3 nucleotides are TGTGCCAGCAGCAGGACTAGCGGGGGGGCCTACGAGCAGTACTTC.

CDR3 DNA sequence: TGCGCCAGCAGCTTGTGGGGCTCTGGAAACACCATATATTTT. Its protein is CASSLWGSGNTIYF. The gene calls are TRBV5-1 and TRBJ1-3; no firm D call. Per germline, CDR1 SGHRS and CDR2 YFSETQ. The CDR3 extends over 14 amino acids. V was trimmed by 1 base and J by 0 bases, leaving 5 bases between them.

The J gene is TRBJ2-2, the V gene TRBV4-3; the match to TRBD2 covers 11 bases. Germline assignment: CDR1 LGHNA and CDR2 YSLEER. Trimming removed 0 bases from V and 5 bases from J; junction bases left unmatched: 5. The CDR3 length is 17 residues. The CDR3 DNA is TGCGCCAGCAGCCAAGATTGGCTAGCGGGAGGTACCGGGGAGCTGTTTTTT. Its translation: CASSQDWLAGGTGELFF.